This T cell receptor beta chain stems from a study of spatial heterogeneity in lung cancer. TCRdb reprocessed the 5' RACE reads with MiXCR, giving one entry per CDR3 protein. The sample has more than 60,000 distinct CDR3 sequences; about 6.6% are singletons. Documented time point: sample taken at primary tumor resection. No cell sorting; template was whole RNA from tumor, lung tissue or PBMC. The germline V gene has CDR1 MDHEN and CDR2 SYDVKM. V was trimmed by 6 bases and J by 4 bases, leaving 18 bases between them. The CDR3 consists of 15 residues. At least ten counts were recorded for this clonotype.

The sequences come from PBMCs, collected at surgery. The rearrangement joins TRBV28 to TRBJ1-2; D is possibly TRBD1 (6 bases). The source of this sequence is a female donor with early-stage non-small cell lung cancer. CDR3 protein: CASSPPVGGVYGYTF. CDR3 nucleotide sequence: TGTGCCAGCAGCCCCCCTGTCGGGGGCGTCTATGGCTACACCTTC.